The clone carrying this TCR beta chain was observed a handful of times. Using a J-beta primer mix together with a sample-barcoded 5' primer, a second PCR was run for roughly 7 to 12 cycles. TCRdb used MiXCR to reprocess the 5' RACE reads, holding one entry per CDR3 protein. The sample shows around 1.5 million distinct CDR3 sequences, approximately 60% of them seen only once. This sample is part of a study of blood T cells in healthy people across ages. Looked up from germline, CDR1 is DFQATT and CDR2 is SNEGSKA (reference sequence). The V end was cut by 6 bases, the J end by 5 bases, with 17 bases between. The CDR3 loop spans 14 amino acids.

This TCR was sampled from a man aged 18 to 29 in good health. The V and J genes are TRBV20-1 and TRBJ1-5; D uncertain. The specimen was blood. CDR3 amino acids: CSAIGSLVYQPQHF. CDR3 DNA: TGCAGTGCCATTGGGAGCCTAGTCTATCAGCCCCAGCATTTT.